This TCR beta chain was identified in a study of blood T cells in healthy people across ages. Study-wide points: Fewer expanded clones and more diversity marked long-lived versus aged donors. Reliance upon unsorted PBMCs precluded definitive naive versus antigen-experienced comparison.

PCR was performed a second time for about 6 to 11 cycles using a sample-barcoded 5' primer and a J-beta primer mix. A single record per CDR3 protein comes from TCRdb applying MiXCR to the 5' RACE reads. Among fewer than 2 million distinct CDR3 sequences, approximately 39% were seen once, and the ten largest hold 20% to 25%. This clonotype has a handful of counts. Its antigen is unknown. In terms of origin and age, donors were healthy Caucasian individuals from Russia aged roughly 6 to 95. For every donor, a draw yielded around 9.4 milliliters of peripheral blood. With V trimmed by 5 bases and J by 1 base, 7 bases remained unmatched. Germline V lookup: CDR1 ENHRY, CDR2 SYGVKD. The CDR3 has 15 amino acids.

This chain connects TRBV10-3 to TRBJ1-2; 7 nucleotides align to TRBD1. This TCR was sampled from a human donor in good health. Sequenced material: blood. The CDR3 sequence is CAISITGAINYGYTF. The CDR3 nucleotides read TGTGCCATCAGTATAACAGGGGCCATTAACTATGGCTACACCTTC.